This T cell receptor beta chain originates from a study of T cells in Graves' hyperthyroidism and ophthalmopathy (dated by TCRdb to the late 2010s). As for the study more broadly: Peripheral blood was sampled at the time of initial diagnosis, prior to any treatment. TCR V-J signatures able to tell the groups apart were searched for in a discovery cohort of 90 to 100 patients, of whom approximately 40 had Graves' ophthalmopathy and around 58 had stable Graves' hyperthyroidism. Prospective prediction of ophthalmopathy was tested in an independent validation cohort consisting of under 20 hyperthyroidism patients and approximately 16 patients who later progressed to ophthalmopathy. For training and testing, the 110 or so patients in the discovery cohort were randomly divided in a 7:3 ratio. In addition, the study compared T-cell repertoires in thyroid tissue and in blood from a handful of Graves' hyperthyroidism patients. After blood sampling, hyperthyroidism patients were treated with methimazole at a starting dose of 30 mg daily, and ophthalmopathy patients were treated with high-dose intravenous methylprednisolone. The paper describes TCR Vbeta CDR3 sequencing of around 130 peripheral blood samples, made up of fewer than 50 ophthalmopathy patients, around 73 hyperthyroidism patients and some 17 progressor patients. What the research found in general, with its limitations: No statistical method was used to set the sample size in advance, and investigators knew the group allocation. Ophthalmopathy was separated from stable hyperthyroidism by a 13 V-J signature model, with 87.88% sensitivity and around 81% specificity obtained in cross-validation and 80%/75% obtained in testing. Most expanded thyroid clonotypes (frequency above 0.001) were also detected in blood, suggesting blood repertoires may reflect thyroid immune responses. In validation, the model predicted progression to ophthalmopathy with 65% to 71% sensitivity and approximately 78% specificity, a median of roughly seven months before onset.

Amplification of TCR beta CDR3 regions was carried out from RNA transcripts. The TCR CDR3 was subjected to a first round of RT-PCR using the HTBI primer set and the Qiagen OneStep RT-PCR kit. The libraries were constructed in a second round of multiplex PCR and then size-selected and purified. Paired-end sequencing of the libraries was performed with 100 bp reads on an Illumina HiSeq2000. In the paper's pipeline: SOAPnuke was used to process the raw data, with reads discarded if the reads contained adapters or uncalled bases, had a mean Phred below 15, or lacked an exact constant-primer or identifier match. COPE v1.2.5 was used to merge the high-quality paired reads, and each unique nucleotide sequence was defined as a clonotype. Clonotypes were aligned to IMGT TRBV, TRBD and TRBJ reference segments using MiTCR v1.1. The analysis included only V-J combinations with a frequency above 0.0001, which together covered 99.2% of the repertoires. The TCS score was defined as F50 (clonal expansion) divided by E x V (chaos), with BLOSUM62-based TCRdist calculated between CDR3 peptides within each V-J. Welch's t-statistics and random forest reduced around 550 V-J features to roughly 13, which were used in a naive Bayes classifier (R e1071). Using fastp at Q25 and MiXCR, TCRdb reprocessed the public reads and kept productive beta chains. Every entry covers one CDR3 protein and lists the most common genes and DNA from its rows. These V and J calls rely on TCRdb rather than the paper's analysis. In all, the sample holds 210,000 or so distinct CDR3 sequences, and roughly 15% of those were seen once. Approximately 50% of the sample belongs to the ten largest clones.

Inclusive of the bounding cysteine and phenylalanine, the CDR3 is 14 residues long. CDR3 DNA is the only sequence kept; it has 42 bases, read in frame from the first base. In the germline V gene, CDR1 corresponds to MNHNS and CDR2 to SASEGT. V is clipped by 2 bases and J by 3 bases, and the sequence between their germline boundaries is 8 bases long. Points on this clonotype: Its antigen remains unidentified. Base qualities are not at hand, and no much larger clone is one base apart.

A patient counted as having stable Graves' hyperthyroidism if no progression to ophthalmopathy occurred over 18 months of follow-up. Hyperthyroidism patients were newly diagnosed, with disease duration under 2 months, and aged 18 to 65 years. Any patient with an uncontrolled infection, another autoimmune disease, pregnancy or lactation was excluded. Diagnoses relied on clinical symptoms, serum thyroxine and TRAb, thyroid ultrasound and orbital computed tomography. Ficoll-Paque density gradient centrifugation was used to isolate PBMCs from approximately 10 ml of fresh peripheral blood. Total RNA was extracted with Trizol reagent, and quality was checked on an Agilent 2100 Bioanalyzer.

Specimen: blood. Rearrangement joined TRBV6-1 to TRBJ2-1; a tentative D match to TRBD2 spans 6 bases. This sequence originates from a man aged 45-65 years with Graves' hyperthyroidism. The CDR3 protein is CASSELALYNEQFF. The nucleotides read TGTGCCAGCAGTGAACTAGCGCTCTACAATGAGCAGTTCTTC.